The subject of this entry is one T cell receptor (beta chain). Antigen: not known. RNA was extracted with the RNeasy kit, and a quantity of roughly 0.45 to 1 ug was reverse transcribed using random hexamers. One entry per CDR3 protein results from TCRdb running MiXCR on the immunoSEQ multiplex PCR reads. The sample yields 70,000 to 85,000 distinct CDR3 sequences, 95% to 96% seen once. These data originate in a study of CD8 T cells in Susac syndrome. Study-wide results and limits: Susac-specific public clones were found in total CD8+ and CD8+ TEMRA repertoires, numbering some 17 and five, respectively. In Susac syndrome, CD8+ expansion was highest in TEMRA and active disease.

The germline V and J ends were trimmed by 3 bases and 7 bases, with 18 bases remaining between them. Germline assignment: CDR1 DFQATT and CDR2 SNEGSKA (reference sequence). This CDR3 contains 14 residues. Isolation of CD8+ and CD4+ T cells was performed negatively, whereas enrichment of TEMRA cells was done by FACS. The specimen was CD8+ T cells from PBMCs. The J gene is TRBJ1-1, the V gene TRBV20-1; possible D gene TRBD1, 5 bases. This clonotype was obtained from a human donor with Susac syndrome. In DNA, the CDR3 is TGCAGTGCTAGCCTCCCGGGACGGAGTATTGAAGCTTTCTTT. This encodes CSASLPGRSIEAFF.